This record concerns one T cell receptor (beta chain) sequence. The target of this receptor is not known. No quality values exist for individual bases; no much larger clone is one base distant. From a lookup of the germline V gene, CDR1 and CDR2 are SGHTA and FQGTGA. Trimming at the junction amounts to 0 bases on V and 2 bases on J, and the germline ends lie 13 bases apart. The CDR3 sequence holds 16 residues, the cysteine and phenylalanine included. The read is trimmed to its CDR3 DNA, 48 bases read in frame from base 1. The data originate from a study of shared clonotypes between healthy human individuals (dated by TCRdb to about 2020). Background for the entire study: The cohort included a few men and a couple of women between 18 and 49 years of age. For each donor, CD4 naive and CD4 memory were each run on three plates, CD8 naive on two plates, and CD8 memory on one plate. Blood TCR repertoires of a handful of healthy adults were deeply sequenced to estimate repertoire size and the extent of clonotype sharing between individuals. Libraries were prepared and TCR repertoires were sequenced by different laboratories using diverse techniques, in order to increase sequencing depth and limit assay-specific biases. Between about 0.85 and 9.5 billion PBMCs per donor were obtained by leukapheresis. Findings and caveats that apply to the study as a whole: Because the study included only a small number of donors, the genetic and exposure-history diversity represented was limited. Naive subsets generally had larger estimated clonotype richness than memory subsets did. Clonotypes shared by all four sorted-subset donors showed higher generation probabilities than non-shared clonotypes. Based on pairwise subsampling, the degree of clonotype sharing among donors was expected to be affected by sequencing depth. Incomplete sequencing was indicated by rarefaction of sorted-subset datasets, despite the large sequencing depth. Sampling was limited to blood, and TCR repertoires in tissue likely differ from TCR repertoires in blood. About 4.5% of naive CD4, around 3.6% of naive CD8, approximately 2% of memory CD4, and around 0.4% of memory CD8 clonotypes were shared across a few donors.

Using the deep immunoSEQ assay, TCR CDR3 regions were amplified from genomic DNA by multiplex PCR. Genomic DNA extracted from each cell subset was distributed evenly over all wells of several immunoSEQ 96-well plates, and each plate served as one replicate. For sorted subsets, about 210 ng of genomic DNA, equivalent to 25,000 to 35,000 T cell genomes, went into each replicate PCR. Purified libraries were measured with a Qubit 3.0 fluorometer, size-checked on a Bioanalyzer 2100, and measured again with the KAPA Library Quantification kit. A separate single-read 150-cycle Illumina NextSeq 550 flow cell was used to sequence each immunoSEQ 96-well plate. In the paper's pipeline: Because only junctional sequences without quality scores were contained in the immunoSEQ output, filtering matching that applied to full-length reads could not be performed. Sequences were annotated with PyIR, a Python wrapper for IgBLAST v1.9, and V/J genes and CDR3 were assigned using IMGT germline references. Any read was removed if the V/J assignment was weak (E-value above 1e-6), the CDR3 was missing, or the read contained stop codons, out-of-frame junctions, or ambiguous translated residues. A V3J clonotype was defined by an identical inferred V gene, J gene, and CDR3 amino acid sequence. Percentage overlap between repertoires was calculated by dividing the number of shared unique clonotypes by the size of the smaller repertoire. Repertoire richness was assessed with RTK rarefaction, the Chao1 estimator, and Recon v2.1 estimates of unobserved clonotypes. OLGA was used to compute generation probabilities for all TCRbeta clonotypes that the gDNA method yielded from several donors. TCRdb limited this immuneACCESS table to in-frame rearrangements with V and J called. A share of clones is missing; checked studies link under half to unresolved V genes, and the rest is unexplained. The V and J calls and clone size were taken over from that table, and D and trimming were inferred from the DNA. Recorded for this sample are over 700,000 clones; 55% to 75% of them occurred a single time. The biggest ten clones account for approximately 1.8% of the sample.

The donors were healthy, HIV-negative adults with no recently reported acute infections or vaccinations. All donors were Caucasian adults living in Nashville, Tennessee, USA. CD4+ T cells were enriched through magnetic negative selection, after which naive cells were positively selected on CD45RA and the remaining negative fraction served as the memory subset. Blood was collected by leukapheresis, and PBMCs were isolated by Ficoll-Histopaque density gradient centrifugation and then cryopreserved in liquid nitrogen vapor phase. Purity and quantity of every magnetically sorted T cell population were checked by analytical flow cytometry. From each sorted fraction, genomic DNA was isolated and quantified by UV absorbance on a Nanodrop 2000c.

The rearranged segments are TRBV7-3 and TRBJ2-5; the D call is possibly TRBD1 or TRBD2, each sharing 5 bases. The sample taken for sequencing was memory CD4+ T cells sorted from blood. The cell subset or site label of this sample denotes: CD45RA-negative fraction. This TCR was recovered from a woman aged 30 to 39 in good health. The DNA reads as follows: TGTGCCAGCAGCTTAACCGGGGCTACTCAACAAGAGACCCAGTACTTC. It translates as CASSLTGATQQETQYF.